Each of the 5 T cell receptor beta chains below was sequenced from the same sample in a study of CD4 T cells in relation to SARS-CoV-2 and coronaviruses. CD4+ T cells from unexposed donors were obtained before the COVID-19 pandemic (2011-2018). CD4+ T cells were isolated from the cells after 10 days of culture. For these TCRs, the target antigens are not known. Some clones are missing from TCRdb's copy, which holds only in-frame ones; the method was immunoSEQ multiplex PCR. The table includes about 18,000 clones, approximately 80% detected once. The sequenced sample was CD4+ T cells from PBMCs, cultured in vitro. Every receptor here comes from a human donor in good health.

V is TRBV3-1 (or the pseudogene TRBV3-2) and J is TRBJ2-2, with D unresolved. Germline V lookup: CDR1 LGHDT, CDR2 YNNKEL (reference sequence). This CDR3 has 16 residues. The V gene lost 0 bases and the J gene lost 3 bases, with 11 bases spanning the gap. The chain's CDR3 is CASSQEGTIHTGELFF. DNA for the CDR3: TGTGCCAGCAGCCAAGAGGGCACCATCCACACCGGGGAGCTGTTTTTT.

The V and J genes are TRBV7-8 and TRBJ2-5; 8 bases line up with TRBD1. In germline, CDR1 is SGHVS, CDR2 FQNEAQ. The CDR3 totals 14 residues. The V and J ends lost 0 bases and 8 bases, in that order; junction bases with no gene match: 5. The CDR3 protein is CASSLAQDRATQYF. DNA of the CDR3: TGTGCCAGCAGCTTAGCGCAGGACAGGGCAACCCAGTACTTC.

In this sample, this clone turned up once. The chain links TRBV11-2 to TRBJ2-5, with TRBD2 as a possible D gene (6 bases). V lost 5 bases, J lost 0 bases, and 19 bases lay in between. CDR1 is SGHAT, CDR2 FQNNGV, per germline. This CDR3 contains 17 residues. DNA for the CDR3: TGTGCCAGCAGCCCCTCTATGGGCGGGACGTACCAAGAGACCCAGTACTTC. Its translation: CASSPSMGGTYQETQYF. The variable domain in full, with the rest retrieved from reference TRBV11-2 and TRBJ2-5, is EAGVAQSPRYKIIEKRQSVAFWCNPISGHATLYWYQQILGQGPKLLIQFQNNGVVDDSQLPKDRFSAERLKGVDSTLKIQPAKLEDSAVYLCASSPSMGGTYQETQYFGPGTRLLVL.

This clone has a single count. This chain's CDR3 is CASSFRDSLPYYEQYF. CDR3 in DNA: TGCGCCAGCAGCTTCAGGGACTCCTTACCTTACTACGAGCAGTACTTC. The chain joins TRBV5-1 to TRBJ2-7; tentative D call: TRBD2 (6 bases). Germline V CDR1 and CDR2: SGHRS, YFSETQ. Trimming took 2 bases from V and 3 from J, leaving 18 bases between them. The CDR3 length is 16 residues.

This chain connects TRBV7-2 to TRBJ1-5, with D perhaps TRBD1 (6 bases). V shed 0 bases and J shed 5 bases, with 17 bases lying between them. The germline gives CDR1 SGHTA, CDR2 FQGNSA. This CDR3 region has 17 residues. The CDR3 coding sequence is TGTGCCAGCAGCTTAGCGCCTCGTGGACAGAGATATCAGCCCCAGCATTTT. This codes for CASSLAPRGQRYQPQHF.